The entry below gives a single TCR beta chain sequence along with its context. Its target is unknown. Only in-frame clones appear in the TCRdb table, and some are missing; sequencing was by immunoSEQ multiplex PCR. The data contain about 72,000 clones, over 75% of them singletons. The record originates from a study of T cell responses to AZD1222 COVID-19 vaccine. Findings of the study overall: Females made up more of the donors, who were largely white British, and clonal diversity may have come out too low. There were repertoire samples only from the period after the peak T cell response. Reportedly, close to half of spike-specific TCRs are directed against unmutated variant regions. Spike as a whole was targeted by vaccine-associated CD4 TCRs, dominant at 160-218 and 743-854.

Deletions cut 0 bases from V and 7 bases from J, with 23 bases between. This CDR3 has 18 residues. Germline CDR1 reads SGHNT; CDR2 reads YYREEE (reference sequence). The chain couples TRBV5-4 to TRBJ2-1, with a tentative D call TRBD2 (6 bases). The receptor was derived from an adult in good health. The specimen was peripheral blood, collected on day 0 of AZD1222 vaccination. CDR3 amino acids: CASSLDRVSSRRGNEQFF. In DNA form, the CDR3 reads TGTGCCAGCAGCTTGGATAGGGTATCGAGCCGGAGGGGAAATGAGCAGTTCTTC. Full variable domain (outside the CDR3, taken from reference TRBV5-4 and TRBJ2-1): ETGVTQSPTHLIKTRGQQVTLRCSSQSGHNTVSWYQQALGQGPQFIFQYYREEENGRGNFPPRFSGLQFPNYSSELNVNALELDDSALYLCASSLDRVSSRRGNEQFFGPGTRLTVL.